This T cell receptor (beta chain) was retrieved from a study of cytotoxic CD8 clonotypes in ibrutinib-treated CLL. Study overall: Roughly 25 partial and 2 complete responses; at median roughly 70 months, about 14 remitted, 12 progressed. The study's findings and limits: Clonality, elevated at ibrutinib response, dropped back toward baseline at progression. Public clonotypes, found uncommonly, either contracted or stayed stable on treatment.

The CDR3 has 16 amino acids. Germline assignment: CDR1 SGDLS and CDR2 YYNGEE. Trimming removed 4 bases from V and 2 bases from J, with 17 bases in between. Investigators sought sequencing depths of between 1 in 200,000 and 1 in 1 million T cells. The data were produced by immunoSEQ multiplex PCR, yet TCRdb's version contains in-frame clones alone and is incomplete. This table holds approximately 70,000 clones, 90% found once. A note on this clone: What it binds is unknown.

The rearrangement joins TRBV9 to TRBJ2-3; perhaps TRBD2 as D (6 bases). Sequencing was performed on PBMCs, taken after 12 months of ibrutinib treatment. The clonotype was recovered from a human donor with chronic lymphocytic leukemia. The CDR3 region has the DNA TGTGCCAGCAGCCCGGACGCTAGCGTTGACACAGATACGCAGTATTTT. It translates to CASSPDASVDTDTQYF.